The 2 T cell receptor beta chains in this list originate from one sample, sequenced in a study of CD8 T cells in Susac syndrome. About 0.5 to 1 ug RNA was reverse transcribed with random hexamers. MiXCR was run by TCRdb on the immunoSEQ multiplex PCR reads, yielding one entry per CDR3 protein. The sample records about 110,000 distinct CDR3 sequences, 95% to 98% being singletons. The sequenced sample consisted of CD4+ T cells from PBMCs. The source of these receptors is a human donor in good health.

V usage is TRBV28 and J usage is TRBJ1-2; no definite D call. This CDR3 contains 14 residues. Per germline, CDR1 MDHEN and CDR2 SYDVKM. V was cut by 3 bases and J by 4 bases, with 12 bases left in between. CDR3 DNA: TGTGCCAGCAGTTTTGAGGCCCCCCCCTATGGCTACACCTTC. Encoded protein: CASSFEAPPYGYTF.

The J gene is TRBJ1-1, the V gene TRBV12-3 or TRBV12-4, with D possibly TRBD1 on 6 matching bases. The CDR3 length is 14 residues. The V and J ends lost 4 bases and 4 bases respectively, with 13 bases between them. CDR3 protein: CASSSDRISTEAFF. The CDR3 DNA is TGTGCCAGCAGTTCCGACAGGATATCCACTGAAGCTTTCTTT.